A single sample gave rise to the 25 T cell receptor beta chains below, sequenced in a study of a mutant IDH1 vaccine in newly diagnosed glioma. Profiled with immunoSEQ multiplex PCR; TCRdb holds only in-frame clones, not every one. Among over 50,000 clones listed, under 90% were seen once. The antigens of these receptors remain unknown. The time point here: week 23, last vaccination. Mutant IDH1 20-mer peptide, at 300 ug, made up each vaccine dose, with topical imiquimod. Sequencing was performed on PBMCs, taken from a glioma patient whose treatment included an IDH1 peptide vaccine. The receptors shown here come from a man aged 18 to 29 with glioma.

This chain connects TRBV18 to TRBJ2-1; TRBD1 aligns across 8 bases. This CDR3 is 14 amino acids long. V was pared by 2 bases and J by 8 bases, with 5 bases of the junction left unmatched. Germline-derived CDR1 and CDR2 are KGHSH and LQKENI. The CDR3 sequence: CASSPYDRGHEQFF. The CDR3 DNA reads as TGTGCCAGCTCACCATATGACAGGGGTCATGAGCAGTTCTTC.

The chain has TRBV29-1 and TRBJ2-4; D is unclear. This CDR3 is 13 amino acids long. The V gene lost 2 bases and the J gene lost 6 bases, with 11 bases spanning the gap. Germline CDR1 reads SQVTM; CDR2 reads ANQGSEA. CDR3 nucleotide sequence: TGCAGCGTTGAATCCGGGCCTTTAAACATTCAGTACTTC. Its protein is CSVESGPLNIQYF.

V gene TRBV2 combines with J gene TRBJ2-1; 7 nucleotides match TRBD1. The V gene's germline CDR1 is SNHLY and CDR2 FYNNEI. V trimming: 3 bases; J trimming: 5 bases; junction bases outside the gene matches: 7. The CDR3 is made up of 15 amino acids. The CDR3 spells CASSERQGVDNEQFF. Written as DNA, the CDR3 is TGTGCCAGCAGTGAGCGACAGGGAGTCGACAATGAGCAGTTCTTC.

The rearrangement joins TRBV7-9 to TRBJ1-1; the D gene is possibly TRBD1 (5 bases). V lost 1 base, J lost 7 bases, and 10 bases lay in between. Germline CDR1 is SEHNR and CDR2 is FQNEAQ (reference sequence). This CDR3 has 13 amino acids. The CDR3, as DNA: TGTGCCAGCAGCTTAGAGGGGCGGGGTGAAGCTTTCTTT. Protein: CASSLEGRGEAFF.

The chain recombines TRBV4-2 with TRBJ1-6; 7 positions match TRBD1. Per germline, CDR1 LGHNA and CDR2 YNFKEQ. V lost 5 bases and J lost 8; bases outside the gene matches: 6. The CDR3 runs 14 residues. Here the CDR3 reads CASSTDRVDSPLHF. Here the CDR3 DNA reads TGTGCCAGCAGCACCGACAGGGTGGATTCACCCCTCCACTTT.

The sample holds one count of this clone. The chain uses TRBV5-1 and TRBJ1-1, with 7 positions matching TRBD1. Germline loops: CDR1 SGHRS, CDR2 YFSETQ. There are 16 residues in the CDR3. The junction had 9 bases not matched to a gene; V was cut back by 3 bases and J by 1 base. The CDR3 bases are TGCGCCAGCAGCTCTACGACAGGGCCGAAGAACACTGAAGCTTTCTTT. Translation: CASSSTTGPKNTEAFF.

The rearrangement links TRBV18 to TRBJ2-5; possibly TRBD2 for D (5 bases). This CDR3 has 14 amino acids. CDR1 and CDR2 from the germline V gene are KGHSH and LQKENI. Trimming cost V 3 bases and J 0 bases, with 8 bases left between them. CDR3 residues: CASSPNGNQETQYF. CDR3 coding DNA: TGTGCCAGCTCACCTAACGGGAACCAAGAGACCCAGTACTTC.

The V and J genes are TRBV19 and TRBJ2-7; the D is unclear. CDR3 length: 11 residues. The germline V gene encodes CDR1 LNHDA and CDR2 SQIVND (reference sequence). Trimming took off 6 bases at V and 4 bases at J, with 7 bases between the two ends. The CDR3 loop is CASSSAYEQYF. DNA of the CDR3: TGTGCCAGTAGCAGCGCATACGAGCAGTACTTC.

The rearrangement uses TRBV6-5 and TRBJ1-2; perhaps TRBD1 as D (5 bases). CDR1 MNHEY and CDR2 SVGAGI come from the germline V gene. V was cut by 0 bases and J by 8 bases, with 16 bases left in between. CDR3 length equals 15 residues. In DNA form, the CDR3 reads TGTGCCAGCAGTTACTCGTCGGGTTGGGGGTCCGGCTACACCTTC. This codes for CASSYSSGWGSGYTF.

In nucleotides, the CDR3 is TGTGCCAGCAGCTTAGGCGGCTCCTACAATGAGCAGTTCTTC. Translation: CASSLGGSYNEQFF. The rearrangement joins TRBV7-9 to TRBJ2-1, with D unresolved. Deletions cut 1 base from V and 0 bases from J, with 4 bases between. The germline CDR1 and CDR2 sequences are SEHNR and FQNEAQ (reference sequence). The CDR3 spans 14 residues.

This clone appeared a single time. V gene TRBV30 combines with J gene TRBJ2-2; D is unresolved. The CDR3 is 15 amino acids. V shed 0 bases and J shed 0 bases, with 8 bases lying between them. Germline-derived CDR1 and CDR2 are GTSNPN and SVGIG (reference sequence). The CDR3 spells CAWSVIRPNTGELFF. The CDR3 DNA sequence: TGTGCCTGGAGTGTAATCCGTCCGAACACCGGGGAGCTGTTTTTT. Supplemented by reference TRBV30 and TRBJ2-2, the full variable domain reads SQTIHQWPATLVQPVGSPLSLECTVEGTSNPNLYWYRQAAGRGLQLLFYSVGIGQISSEVPQNLSASRPQDRQFILSSKKLLLSDSGFYLCAWSVIRPNTGELFFGEGSRLTVL.

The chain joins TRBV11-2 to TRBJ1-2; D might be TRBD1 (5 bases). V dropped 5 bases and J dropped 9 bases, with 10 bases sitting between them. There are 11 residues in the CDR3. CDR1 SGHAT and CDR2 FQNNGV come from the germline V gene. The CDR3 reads CASSPGPSYTF. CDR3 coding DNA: TGTGCCAGCAGCCCGGGACCGAGCTACACCTTC. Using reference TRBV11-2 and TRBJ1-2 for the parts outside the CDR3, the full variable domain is EAGVAQSPRYKIIEKRQSVAFWCNPISGHATLYWYQQILGQGPKLLIQFQNNGVVDDSQLPKDRFSAERLKGVDSTLKIQPAKLEDSAVYLCASSPGPSYTFGSGTRLTVV.

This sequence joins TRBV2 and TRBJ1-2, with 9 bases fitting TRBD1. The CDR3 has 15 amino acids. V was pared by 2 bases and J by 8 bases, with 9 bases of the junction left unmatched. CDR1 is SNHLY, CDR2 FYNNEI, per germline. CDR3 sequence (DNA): TGTGCCAGCAGTGAATGGGGGACAGGGACAAAGGGCTACACCTTC. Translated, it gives CASSEWGTGTKGYTF. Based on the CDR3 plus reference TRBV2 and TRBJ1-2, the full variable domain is EPEVTQTPSHQVTQMGQEVILRCVPISNHLYFYWYRQILGQKVEFLVSFYNNEISEKSEIFDDQFSVERPDGSNFTLKIRSTKLEDSAMYFCASSEWGTGTKGYTFGSGTRLTVV.

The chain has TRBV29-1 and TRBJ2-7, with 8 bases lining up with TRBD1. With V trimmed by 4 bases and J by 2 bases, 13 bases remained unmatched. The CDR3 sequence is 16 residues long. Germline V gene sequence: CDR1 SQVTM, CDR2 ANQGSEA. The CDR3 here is CSVGSGTGLPAYEQYF. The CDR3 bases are TGCAGCGTTGGCTCCGGGACAGGACTACCAGCCTACGAGCAGTACTTC.

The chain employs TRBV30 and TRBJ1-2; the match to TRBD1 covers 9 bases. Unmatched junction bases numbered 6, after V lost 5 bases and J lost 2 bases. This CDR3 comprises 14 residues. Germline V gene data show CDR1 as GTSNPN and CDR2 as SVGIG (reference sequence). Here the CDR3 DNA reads TGTGCCTGGTCTACCGGGACAGGGAACTATGGCTACACCTTC. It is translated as CAWSTGTGNYGYTF. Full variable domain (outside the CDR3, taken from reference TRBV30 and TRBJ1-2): SQTIHQWPATLVQPVGSPLSLECTVEGTSNPNLYWYRQAAGRGLQLLFYSVGIGQISSEVPQNLSASRPQDRQFILSSKKLLLSDSGFYLCAWSTGTGNYGYTFGSGTRLTVV.

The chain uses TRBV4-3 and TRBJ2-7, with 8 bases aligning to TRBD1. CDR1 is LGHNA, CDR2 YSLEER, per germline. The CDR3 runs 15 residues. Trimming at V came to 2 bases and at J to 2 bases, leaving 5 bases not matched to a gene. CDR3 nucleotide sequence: TGCGCCAGCAGCCAACGGGGACAGGCTGCCTACGAGCAGTACTTC. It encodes CASSQRGQAAYEQYF.

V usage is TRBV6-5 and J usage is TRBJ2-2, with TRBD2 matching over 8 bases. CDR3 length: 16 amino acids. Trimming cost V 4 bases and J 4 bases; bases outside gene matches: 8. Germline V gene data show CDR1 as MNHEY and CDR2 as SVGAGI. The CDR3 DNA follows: TGTGCCAGCAGTTCGCCGGGGGGGCCTACCACCGGGGAGCTGTTTTTT. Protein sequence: CASSSPGGPTTGELFF.

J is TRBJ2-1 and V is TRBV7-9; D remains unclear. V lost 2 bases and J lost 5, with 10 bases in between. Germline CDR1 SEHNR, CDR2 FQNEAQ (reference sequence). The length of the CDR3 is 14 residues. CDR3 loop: CASSLTQGDNEQFF. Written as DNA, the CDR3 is TGTGCCAGCAGCTTAACGCAAGGAGACAATGAGCAGTTCTTC. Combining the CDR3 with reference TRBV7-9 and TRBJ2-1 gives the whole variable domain DTGVSQNPRHKITKRGQNVTFRCDPISEHNRLYWYRQTLGQGPEFLTYFQNEAQLEKSRLLSDRFSAERPKGSFSTLEIQRTEQGDSAMYLCASSLTQGDNEQFFGPGTRLTVL.

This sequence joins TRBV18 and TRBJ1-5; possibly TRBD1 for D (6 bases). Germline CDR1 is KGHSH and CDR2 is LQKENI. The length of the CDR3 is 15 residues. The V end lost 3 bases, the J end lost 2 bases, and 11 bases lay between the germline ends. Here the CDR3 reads CASSPRGARNQPQHF. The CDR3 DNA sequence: TGTGCCAGCTCACCCCGGGGGGCGCGCAATCAGCCCCAGCATTTT. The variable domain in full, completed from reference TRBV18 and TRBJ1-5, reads NAGVMQNPRHLVRRRGQEARLRCSPMKGHSHVYWYRQLPEEGLKFMVYLQKENIIDESGMPKERFSAEFPKEGPSILRIQQVVRGDSAAYFCASSPRGARNQPQHFGDGTRLSIL.

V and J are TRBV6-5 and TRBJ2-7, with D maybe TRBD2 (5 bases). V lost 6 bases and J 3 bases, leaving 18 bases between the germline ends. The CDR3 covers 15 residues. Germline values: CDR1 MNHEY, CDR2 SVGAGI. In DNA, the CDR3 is TGTGCCAGCAGACACAAGTTTAACGGGAACTACGAGCAGTACTTC. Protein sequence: CASRHKFNGNYEQYF.

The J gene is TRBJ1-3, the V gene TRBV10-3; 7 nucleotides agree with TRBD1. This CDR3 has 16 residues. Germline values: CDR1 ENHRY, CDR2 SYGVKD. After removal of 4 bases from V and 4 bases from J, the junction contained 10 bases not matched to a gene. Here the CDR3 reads CAISGPGGGKGNTIYF. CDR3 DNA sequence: TGTGCCATCAGTGGACCTGGAGGGGGCAAAGGAAACACCATATATTTT.

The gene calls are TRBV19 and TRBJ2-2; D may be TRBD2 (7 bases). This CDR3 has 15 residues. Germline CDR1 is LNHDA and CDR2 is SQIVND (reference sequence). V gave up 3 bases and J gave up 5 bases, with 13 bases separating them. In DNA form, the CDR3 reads TGTGCCAGTAGTATGAGGGGGAGGGGGACCGGGGAGCTGTTTTTT. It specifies CASSMRGRGTGELFF.

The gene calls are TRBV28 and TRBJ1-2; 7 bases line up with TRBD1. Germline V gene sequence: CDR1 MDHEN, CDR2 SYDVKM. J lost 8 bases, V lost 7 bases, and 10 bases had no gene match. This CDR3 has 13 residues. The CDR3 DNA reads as TGTGCCAGCACCGCCCAGGGGGTGGGGGGCTACACCTTC. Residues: CASTAQGVGGYTF.

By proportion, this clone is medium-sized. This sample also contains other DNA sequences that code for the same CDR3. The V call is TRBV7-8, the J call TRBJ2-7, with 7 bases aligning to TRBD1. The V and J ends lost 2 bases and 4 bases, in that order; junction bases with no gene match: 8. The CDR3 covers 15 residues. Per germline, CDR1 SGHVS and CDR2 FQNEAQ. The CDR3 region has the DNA TGTGCCAGCAGCTTATGGTCAGGGGGAAGTTACGAGCAGTACTTC. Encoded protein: CASSLWSGGSYEQYF.

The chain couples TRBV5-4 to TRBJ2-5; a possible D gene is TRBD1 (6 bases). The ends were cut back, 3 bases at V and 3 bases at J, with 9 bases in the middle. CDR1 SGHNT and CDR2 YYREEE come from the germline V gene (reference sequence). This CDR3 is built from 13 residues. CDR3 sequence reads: CASSSGQKETQYF. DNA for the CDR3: TGTGCCAGCAGCTCCGGACAGAAAGAGACCCAGTACTTC. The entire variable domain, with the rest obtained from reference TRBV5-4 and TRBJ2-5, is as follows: ETGVTQSPTHLIKTRGQQVTLRCSSQSGHNTVSWYQQALGQGPQFIFQYYREEENGRGNFPPRFSGLQFPNYSSELNVNALELDDSALYLCASSSGQKETQYFGPGTRLLVL.